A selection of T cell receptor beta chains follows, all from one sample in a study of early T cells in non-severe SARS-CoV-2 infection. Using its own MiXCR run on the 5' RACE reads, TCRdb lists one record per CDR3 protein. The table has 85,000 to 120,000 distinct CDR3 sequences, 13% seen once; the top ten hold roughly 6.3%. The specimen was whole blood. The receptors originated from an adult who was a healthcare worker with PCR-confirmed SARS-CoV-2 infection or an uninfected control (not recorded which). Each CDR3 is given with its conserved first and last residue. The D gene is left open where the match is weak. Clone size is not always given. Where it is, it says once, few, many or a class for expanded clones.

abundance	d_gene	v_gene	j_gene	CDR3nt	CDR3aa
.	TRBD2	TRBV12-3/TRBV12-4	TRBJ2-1	TGTGCCAGCAGTTACCGCGGGAGTAACAATGAGCAGTTCTTC	CASSYRGSNNEQFF
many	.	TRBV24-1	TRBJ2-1	TGTGCCACCAGTGAATCAAGCGGTTACAATGAGCAGTTCTTC	CATSESSGYNEQFF
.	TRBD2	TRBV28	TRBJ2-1	TGTGCCAGCAGTCTCCTGGCGGTAGCGGGAGGAGGGAATGAGCAGTTCTTC	CASSLLAVAGGGNEQFF
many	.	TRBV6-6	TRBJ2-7	TGTGCCGCAGGGCCGGGGGAGCAGTACTTC	CAAGPGEQYF
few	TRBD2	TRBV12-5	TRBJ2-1	TGTGCTAGTGGATCCTCCGGGACTAGCGGGAGGTCCTACAATGAGCAGTTCTTC	CASGSSGTSGRSYNEQFF
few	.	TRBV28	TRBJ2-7	TGTGCCAGCAGTTCGGCGCTCTACGAGCAGTACTTC	CASSSALYEQYF
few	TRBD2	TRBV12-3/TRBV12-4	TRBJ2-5	TGTGCCAGCAGTTTAGTGGGGCGGGGAGGGCAAGAGACCCAGTACTTC	CASSLVGRGGQETQYF
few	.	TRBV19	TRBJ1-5	TGTGCCAGTAGTGACAGGAGGGAGAGTCAGCCCCAGCATTTT	CASSDRRESQPQHF
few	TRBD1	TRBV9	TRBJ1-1	TGTGCCAGCAGCTCCCGACAGGGTGGTACTGAAGCTTTCTTT	CASSSRQGGTEAFF
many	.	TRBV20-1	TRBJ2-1	TGCAGTGCTGACAATGAGCAGTTCTTC	CSADNEQFF
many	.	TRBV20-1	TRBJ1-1	TGCAGTGCTATGGGACATTTCTCTCTGAACACTGAAGCTTTCTTT	CSAMGHFSLNTEAFF
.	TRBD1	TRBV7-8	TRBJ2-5	TGTGCCAGCAGTTCTCCGGGACAGGAGGAGACCCAGTACTTC	CASSSPGQEETQYF
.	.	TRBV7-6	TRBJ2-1	TGTGCCAGCAGCCCCAACTACATTCGTAGCGGAGATCCGACCTACAATGAGCAGTTCTTC	CASSPNYIRSGDPTYNEQFF
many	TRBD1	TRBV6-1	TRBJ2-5	TGTGCCAGCAAAAAGGGACAGAGGTACCAAGAGACCCAGTACTTC	CASKKGQRYQETQYF
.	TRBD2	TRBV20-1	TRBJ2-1	TGCAGTGGGACTAGCGGGAGGGGTTACAATGAGCAGTTCTTC	CSGTSGRGYNEQFF
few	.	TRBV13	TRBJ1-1	TGTGCCAGCAGCGTGGGCCAGTCCCCTGAAGCTTTCTTT	CASSVGQSPEAFF
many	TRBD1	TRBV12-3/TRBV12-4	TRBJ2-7	TGTGCCAGCAGTCGAGGCTACAGGGGTGGCAACGAGCAGTACTTC	CASSRGYRGGNEQYF
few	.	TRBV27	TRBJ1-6	TGTGCCAGCAGTTGGGTTCAGGGTAATTCACCCCTCCACTTT	CASSWVQGNSPLHF
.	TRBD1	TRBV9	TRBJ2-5	TGTGCCAGCAGCGCCGACAGGGGAGAGGGACAAGAGACCCAGTACTTC	CASSADRGEGQETQYF
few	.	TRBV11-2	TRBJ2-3	TGTGCCAGCAGCTTGGTCACCAACACAGATACGCAGTATTTT	CASSLVTNTDTQYF
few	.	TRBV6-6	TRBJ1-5	TGTGCCAGCAGTTACTCGGCGGATCAGCCCCAGCATTTT	CASSYSADQPQHF
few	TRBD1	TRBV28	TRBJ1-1	TGTGCCAGCAGCGGGACAGTATTGAACACTGAAGCTTTCTTT	CASSGTVLNTEAFF
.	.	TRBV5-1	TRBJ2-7	TGCGCCAGCAGCTTGGCCCGGGCTATCGACGGGCAGTACTTC	CASSLARAIDGQYF
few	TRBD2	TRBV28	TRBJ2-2	TGTGCCAGCAGTTTTGATAGCGGGAGGTCGGACGGGGAGCTGTTTTTT	CASSFDSGRSDGELFF
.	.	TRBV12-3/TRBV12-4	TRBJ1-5	TGTGCCAGCACCAACGGGTCGCAGCCCCAGCATTTT	CASTNGSQPQHF
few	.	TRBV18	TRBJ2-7	TGTGCCAGCTCACCCACTTCCCGGCCCTACGAGCAGTACTTC	CASSPTSRPYEQYF
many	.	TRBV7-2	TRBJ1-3	TGTGCCAGCAGCTTAAGGGATATGGCTGGAAACACCATATATTTT	CASSLRDMAGNTIYF
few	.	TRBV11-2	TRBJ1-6	TGTGCCAGCAGCTTAGTGGAGGCCTCGGAACCCCTCCACTTT	CASSLVEASEPLHF
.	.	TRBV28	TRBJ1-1	TGTGCCACTCGGGGGCTGGGGACTGAAGCTTTCTTT	CATRGLGTEAFF
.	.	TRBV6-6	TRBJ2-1	TGTGCCAGCAGTTATCGAAAGGGGGAGCGATACAATGAGCAGTTCTTC	CASSYRKGERYNEQFF
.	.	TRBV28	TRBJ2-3	TGTGCCAGCAGTTTCGGCAGGTCCCCGGATACGCAGTATTTT	CASSFGRSPDTQYF
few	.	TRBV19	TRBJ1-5	TGTGCCAGTAGGGCAGCGACTAGCAATCAGCCCCAGCATTTT	CASRAATSNQPQHF
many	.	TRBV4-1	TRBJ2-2	TGCGCCAGCAGCCAACAGGTTACAACCGGGGAGCTGTTTTTT	CASSQQVTTGELFF
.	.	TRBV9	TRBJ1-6	TGTGCCAGCAGCGTAGGAGGTAATTCACCCCTCCACTTT	CASSVGGNSPLHF
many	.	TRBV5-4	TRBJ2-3	TGTGCCAGCAGCTTTGGCGGGGGCACAGATACGCAGTATTTT	CASSFGGGTDTQYF
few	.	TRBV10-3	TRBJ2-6	TGTGCCATCAGTGGATCCCCTCTTCGATCGGGCGGATCCTCTGGGGCCAACGTCCTGACTTTC	CAISGSPLRSGGSSGANVLTF
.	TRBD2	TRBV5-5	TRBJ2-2	TGTGCCAGCAGCTTGCAAGCGGGAGGGTTTCGCACCGGGGAGCTGTTTTTT	CASSLQAGGFRTGELFF
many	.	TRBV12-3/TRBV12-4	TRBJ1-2	TGTGCCAGCACCCCGGACTCACCCTATGGCTACACCTTC	CASTPDSPYGYTF
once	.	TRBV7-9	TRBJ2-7	TGTGCCAGCAGCTCTAGCGTCTACGAGCAGTACTTC	CASSSSVYEQYF
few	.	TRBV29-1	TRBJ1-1	TGCAGCGCGGAGTTCCGGACTGAAGCTTTCTTT	CSAEFRTEAFF
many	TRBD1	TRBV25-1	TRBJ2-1	TGTGCCAGCAGTAGACAGGGTTTCATCAATGAGCAGTTCTTC	CASSRQGFINEQFF
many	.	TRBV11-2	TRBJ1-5	TGTGCCAGCAGCTTAAGTCCCCACCAGCCCCAGCATTTT	CASSLSPHQPQHF
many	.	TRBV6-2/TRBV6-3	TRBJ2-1	TGTGCCAGCAGTTCTGACAGTTACAATGAGCAGTTCTTC	CASSSDSYNEQFF
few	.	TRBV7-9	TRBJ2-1	TGTGCCAGCAGCTTACAAGTGGCGGGACCCCCTGAGCAGTTCTTC	CASSLQVAGPPEQFF
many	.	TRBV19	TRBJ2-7	TGTGCCAGTAGTCCGAGGACTACGAGCTCCTACGAGCAGTACTTC	CASSPRTTSSYEQYF
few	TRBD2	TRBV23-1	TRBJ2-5	TGCGCCAGCAGTCAATCCCCCAGCGGGAGCCAAGAGACCCAGTACTTC	CASSQSPSGSQETQYF
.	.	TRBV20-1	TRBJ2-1	TGCAGTGCTAGCGGACGGCAGAGAACGGGACCCTCCTACAATGAGCAGTTCTTC	CSASGRQRTGPSYNEQFF
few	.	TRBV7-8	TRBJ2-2	TGTGCCAGCAGCTTAAGGACAAACACCGGGGAGCTGTTTTTT	CASSLRTNTGELFF
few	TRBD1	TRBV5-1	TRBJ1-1	TGCGCCAGCAGCGGGACAGATGAAGCTTTCTTT	CASSGTDEAFF
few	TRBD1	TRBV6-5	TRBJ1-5	TGTGCCAGCAGTGCAAAACGGGACAGGAGCAATCAGCCCCAGCATTTT	CASSAKRDRSNQPQHF